The rows below give T cell receptor beta chains drawn from one sample of a study of post-analysis software for immune sequencing data. MiXCR was run by TCRdb on the PCR reads, yielding one entry per CDR3 protein. The table includes under 650,000 distinct CDR3 sequences, 40% to 50% detected once. Sequencing input: blood. Source of these receptors: a girl between 5 and 17 years old with multiple sclerosis. The CDR3 runs from the conserved cysteine through the conserved F or W. A D gene is named only where the DNA matches it firmly. Part of the rows lack a size; the others show once, few, many or a class for expanded clones.

NA,few,TRBV12-3/TRBV12-4,TRBJ2-1,TGTGCCAGCAGGTCTTCTAAGACGGCGGAGACCGTCCATGAGCAGTTCTTC,CASRSSKTAETVHEQFF
NA,NA,TRBV11-2,TRBJ1-2,TGTGCCAGCATCGACACCAAGACGGACTACTATGGCTACACCTTC,CASIDTKTDYYGYTF
TRBD2,NA,TRBV5-1,TRBJ2-1,TGCGCCAGCAGCCGGACTAGCGGGGCTTACAATGAGCAGTTCTTC,CASSRTSGAYNEQFF
NA,NA,TRBV14,TRBJ1-2,TGTGCCAGCAGCCAAAACAGGGCCAACTATGGCTACACCTTC,CASSQNRANYGYTF
TRBD1,NA,TRBV20-1,TRBJ1-4,TGCAGTGCTGGGACAGGGGGAATTGAAAAACTGTTTTTT,CSAGTGGIEKLFF
NA,NA,TRBV2,TRBJ1-2,TGTGCCAGCTTCGGAGATACTAGGGGCTACACCTTC,CASFGDTRGYTF
NA,NA,TRBV6-6,TRBJ1-5,TGTGCCAGCAGCTCTGAGGGACCGCCCCAGCATTTT,CASSSEGPPQHF
TRBD2,NA,TRBV4-3,TRBJ2-3,TGCGCCAGCAGCCAAGTCTATCTAGCGGGAGGGGGACCTCTAGATGCGCAGTATTTT,CASSQVYLAGGGPLDAQYF
TRBD1,NA,TRBV25-1,TRBJ1-2,TGTGCCAGCAGTGAATTTGGGACAGGAGAAAACTATGGCTACACCTTC,CASSEFGTGENYGYTF
NA,NA,TRBV5-1,TRBJ1-2,TGCGCCAGCAGCTTGGCAGGGATGAGTGGCTACACCTTC,CASSLAGMSGYTF
TRBD1,NA,TRBV12-3/TRBV12-4,TRBJ2-3,TGTGCCAGCAGCGGACAGGGCTTTTTCACAGATACGCAGTATTTT,CASSGQGFFTDTQYF
NA,few,TRBV12-3/TRBV12-4,TRBJ2-1,TGTGCCAGCAGCCCCCTAGCGAACTTATACAATGAGCAGTTCTTC,CASSPLANLYNEQFF
NA,few,TRBV6-6,TRBJ1-5,TGTGCCAGCAGTTACTTGGGGGCGCGAAATCAGCCCCAGCATTTT,CASSYLGARNQPQHF
NA,NA,TRBV12-3/TRBV12-4,TRBJ2-6,TGTGCCAGCACCCCAGATCTCTCTGGGGCCAACGTCCTGACTTTC,CASTPDLSGANVLTF
NA,once,TRBV11-1,TRBJ2-3,TGTGCCAGCACCCGACAGGAGCGAGATACGCAGTATTTT,CASTRQERDTQYF
TRBD1,few,TRBV12-3/TRBV12-4,TRBJ2-5,TGTGCCAGCACCATAGGGGGCATGGAGACCCAGTACTTC,CASTIGGMETQYF
NA,NA,TRBV20-1,TRBJ2-4,TGCAGTGCTAGAGGAAGGGGCCAAAGCATTCAGTACTTC,CSARGRGQSIQYF
TRBD2,few,TRBV20-1,TRBJ2-1,TGCAGTGCTCTAGCGGGGAACAATGAGCAGTTCTTC,CSALAGNNEQFF
NA,NA,TRBV7-2,TRBJ2-3,TGTGCCAGCAGCTTCTCCTCGGCTAGCGGCACAGATACGCAGTATTTT,CASSFSSASGTDTQYF
NA,few,TRBV20-1,TRBJ1-1,TGCAGTGCTAGTAGGCTGGACACTGAAGCTTTCTTT,CSASRLDTEAFF
NA,few,TRBV20-1,TRBJ1-4,TGCAGTGCCATGGCGGCGGGTTATGAAAAACTGTTTTTT,CSAMAAGYEKLFF
TRBD2,once,TRBV5-1,TRBJ2-1,TGCGCCAGTAAACTAGCGCCCTCCTACAATGAGCAGTTCTTC,CASKLAPSYNEQFF
TRBD1,NA,TRBV12-3/TRBV12-4,TRBJ2-7,TGTGCCAGCAGTTCACAGGGGCTCGAGCAGTACTTC,CASSSQGLEQYF
NA,few,TRBV7-7,TRBJ2-3,TGTGCTAGCAGCGCCCTCCTTACCACAGATACGCAGTATTTT,CASSALLTTDTQYF
NA,NA,TRBV20-1,TRBJ1-4,TGCAGTGCTAGTATGGGGGCACGCTTTGAAAAACTGTTTTTT,CSASMGARFEKLFF
TRBD2,NA,TRBV24-1,TRBJ2-1,TGTGCCACCAGGGAGGCGGGAGGGACGCACAATGAGCAGTTCTTC,CATREAGGTHNEQFF
NA,NA,TRBV28,TRBJ2-7,TGTGCCAGCAGTCCGTCCGCCTACGAGCAGTACTTC,CASSPSAYEQYF
TRBD2,NA,TRBV29-1,TRBJ2-7,TGCAGCGTTGTTCTAGCGGCGTCCTACGAGCAGTACTTC,CSVVLAASYEQYF
NA,NA,TRBV19,TRBJ2-5,TGTGCCAGTAGTACTTCACTAGGGAATGGGCCCCAGTACTTC,CASSTSLGNGPQYF
NA,NA,TRBV12-3/TRBV12-4,TRBJ1-2,TGTGCCAGCACCTATAGACTCGGGATCCATGGCTACACCTTC,CASTYRLGIHGYTF
TRBD1,NA,TRBV12-3/TRBV12-4,TRBJ2-1,TGTGCCAGCAGTTCCAGGGACAGCCCCCAACTCCGAAATGAGCAGTTCTTC,CASSSRDSPQLRNEQFF
NA,few,TRBV5-6,TRBJ1-2,TGTGCCAGCACCTTGCGGGGGGAGGACTATGGCTACACCTTC,CASTLRGEDYGYTF
NA,few,TRBV24-1,TRBJ2-3,TGTGCCACCAGTGACTCGGGACACACGGAAGCAGATACGCAGTATTTT,CATSDSGHTEADTQYF
TRBD1,few,TRBV7-9,TRBJ2-7,TGTGCCAGCAGCTTCCGGGACAGGGTCTACGAGCAGTACTTC,CASSFRDRVYEQYF
NA,few,TRBV12-3/TRBV12-4,TRBJ2-7,TGTGCCAGCAGTTTCGGGGCCGACGAGCAGTACTTC,CASSFGADEQYF
NA,few,TRBV12-3/TRBV12-4,TRBJ1-4,TGTGCCAGCAGTTCCGAGACGCCTACTACGAATCCTAATGAAAAACTGTTTTTT,CASSSETPTTNPNEKLFF
NA,NA,TRBV3-1,TRBJ2-5,TGTGCCAGCAGCCAAAAGCAGGCCCAAGAGACCCAGTACTTC,CASSQKQAQETQYF
NA,few,TRBV29-1,TRBJ1-4,TGCAGCGCCTCAACAGGGTCGAGTGAAAAACTGTTTTTT,CSASTGSSEKLFF
NA,few,TRBV10-3,TRBJ2-7,TGTGCCATCAGCCGGGACGGGGACTCCTACGAGCAGTACTTC,CAISRDGDSYEQYF
TRBD1,NA,TRBV5-1,TRBJ2-6,TGCGCCAGCAGCGGCGGGACAGGGGCTGGGGCCAACGTCCTGACTTTC,CASSGGTGAGANVLTF
TRBD2,NA,TRBV12-3/TRBV12-4,TRBJ2-7,TGTGCCAGCAGTTCCAGGGGGGGACTAGCGAGTTACTACGAGCAGTACTTC,CASSSRGGLASYYEQYF
TRBD1,NA,TRBV6-1,TRBJ2-3,TGTGCCAGCAGTGAAGTAAGACAGGACCATTCGGGGACAGATCCGCAGTATTTT,CASSEVRQDHSGTDPQYF
NA,NA,TRBV7-9,TRBJ2-1,TGTGCCACACGGACACCCAATGAGCAGTTCTTC,CATRTPNEQFF
TRBD2,NA,TRBV4-2,TRBJ2-7,TGTGCCAGCAGCCAAGGGAGCGGGGCCTCCTACGAGCAGTACTTC,CASSQGSGASYEQYF
NA,NA,TRBV29-1,TRBJ1-1,TGCAGCGCCGCCCCCTTAGTCGACACTGAAGCTTTCTTT,CSAAPLVDTEAFF
TRBD2,NA,TRBV7-9,TRBJ2-1,TGTGCCAGCATGCGGACAGCGGGACTAGCGGGGGGGCGTGAGCAGTTCTTC,CASMRTAGLAGGREQFF
NA,NA,TRBV11-2,TRBJ2-7,TGTGCCAGCAGCTCCAGGGCAGCGAGCTACGAGCAGTACTTC,CASSSRAASYEQYF
NA,NA,TRBV6-5,TRBJ1-5,TGTGCCAGCAGACAAAGACAGCTGGAGCCCCAGCATTTT,CASRQRQLEPQHF
TRBD2,once,TRBV27,TRBJ2-1,TGTGCCAGCAGTCCGGACGCGGGGGGGGTTCACCACTCCTACAATGAGCAGTTCTTC,CASSPDAGGVHHSYNEQFF
TRBD1,NA,TRBV9,TRBJ1-2,TGTGCCAGCAGCGTCCTCGGGACAGGGAGAGGCTACACCTTC,CASSVLGTGRGYTF
NA,once,TRBV7-4,TRBJ1-1,TGTGCCAGCAGCCTGGACGGCTCTGGAGCTTTCTTT,CASSLDGSGAFF
TRBD1,NA,TRBV5-6,TRBJ2-6,TGTGCCAGCAGCTTAGGGACAGCAATCTCTGGGGCCAACGTCCTGACTTTC,CASSLGTAISGANVLTF
NA,few,TRBV18,TRBJ2-7,TGTGCCAGCTCACAATGGGGGATAGGACAGTCCTCCTACGAGCAGTACTTC,CASSQWGIGQSSYEQYF
NA,NA,TRBV5-6,TRBJ2-7,TGTGCCAGCAGCTGGCACCGCTCGTCCTCCTACAATGAGCAGTACTTC,CASSWHRSSSYNEQYF